The 19 T cell receptor beta chains listed next were all sequenced from one sample in a study of early T cells in non-severe SARS-CoV-2 infection. Each CDR3 protein is one row after TCRdb ran MiXCR on the 5' RACE reads. The sample has over 50,000 distinct CDR3 sequences, about 9.9% seen once. The source material was whole blood. Receptor source: an adult who was a healthcare worker with PCR-confirmed SARS-CoV-2 infection or an uninfected control (not recorded which).

This clonotype was found many times. This sequence joins TRBV6-1 and TRBJ2-7; D call uncertain. This CDR3 is built from 11 residues. Trimming shortened V by 2 bases and J by 3 bases, and 2 bases separated the two germline ends. Per the germline V gene, CDR1 is MNHNS and CDR2 is SASEGT. For the CDR3, the DNA is TGTGCCAGCAGTGAAAGCTACGAGCAGTACGTC. Amino acids: CASSESYEQYV.

This rearrangement joins TRBV3-1 to TRBJ1-5; TRBD1 might be the D (5 bases). Per the germline V gene, CDR1 is LGHDT and CDR2 is YNNKEL (reference sequence). The CDR3 extends over 14 amino acids. V was pared by 2 bases and J by 3 bases, with 8 bases between. In nucleotides, the CDR3 is TGTGCCAGCAGCCAACAGGGCCTCAATCAGCCCCAGCATTTT. Protein product: CASSQQGLNQPQHF.

This clonotype was counted between two and nine times. The chain recombines TRBV29-1 with TRBJ1-2; 7 bases are shared with TRBD1. In germline, CDR1 is SQVTM, CDR2 ANQGSEA. V was pared by 2 bases and J by 8 bases, with 8 bases of the junction left unmatched. The CDR3 runs to 13 residues. The CDR3: CSVELNRGDGYTF. The CDR3 nucleotides are TGCAGCGTTGAACTTAACAGGGGAGACGGCTACACCTTC.

The chain employs TRBV4-2 and TRBJ2-5; 8 bases match TRBD2. Losses at the gene ends were 0 bases for V and 2 bases for J; bases not matched to a gene: 8. This CDR3 is 17 amino acids long. CDR1 is LGHNA and CDR2 is YNFKEQ in the germline V gene. The CDR3 loop reads CASSQEGSPGGQETQYF. CDR3 sequence (DNA): TGTGCCAGCAGCCAAGAGGGATCACCGGGGGGGCAAGAGACCCAGTACTTC.

This clonotype was seen a few times. This sequence joins TRBV3-1 and TRBJ2-7; 8 nucleotides line up with TRBD1. Germline-derived CDR1 and CDR2 are LGHDT and YNNKEL (reference sequence). Losses at the gene ends were 6 bases for V and 5 bases for J; bases not matched to a gene: 15. The CDR3 is made up of 16 amino acids. The CDR3 region is CASRPNPCRGQDEQYV. CDR3 DNA sequence: TGTGCCAGCAGACCCAATCCTTGCAGGGGGCAAGACGAGCAGTACGTC.

This clonotype appeared a few times. CDR3 bases: TGTGCCAGCAGCTTACTGATGCGGAAAAACACCATATATTTT. It yields the protein CASSLLMRKNTIYF. The chain combines TRBV7-2 with TRBJ1-3, with D unresolved. This CDR3 is 14 amino acids long. V lost 2 bases, J lost 6 bases, and 11 bases lay in between. From germline, CDR1 is SGHTA and CDR2 FQGNSA.

Many counts were recorded for this clonotype. The chain employs TRBV6-5 and TRBJ2-2; TRBD1 aligns across 8 bases. The ends lost 4 bases at V and 7 bases at J; junction bases unmatched: 2. Germline assignment: CDR1 MNHEY and CDR2 SVGAGI. CDR3 length: 13 amino acids. CDR3 residues: CASSFTGGGELFF. The CDR3 DNA is TGTGCCAGCAGTTTCACAGGGGGCGGGGAGCTGTTTTTT.

This clonotype was recorded a few times. This chain uses TRBV20-1 with TRBJ2-3, with 9 bases matching TRBD1. Germline-derived CDR1 and CDR2 are DFQATT and SNEGSKA (reference sequence). This CDR3 region has 17 residues. J gave up 0 bases and V 1 base, and 8 bases lay outside the gene matches. The CDR3 protein is CSARGIHRGPSTDTQYF. Here the CDR3 DNA reads TGCAGTGCTAGAGGTATCCACAGGGGGCCGAGCACAGATACGCAGTATTTT.

This sequence joins TRBV6-2 or TRBV6-3 and TRBJ2-2, with TRBD2 matching 9 bases. The CDR3 loop spans 14 amino acids. The trim removed 6 bases at V and 3 bases at J, leaving 2 bases unmatched. Germline V CDR1 and CDR2: MNHEY, SVGEGT. The CDR3 is CASRLAGDTGELFF. Here the CDR3 DNA reads TGTGCCAGCAGGTTAGCGGGAGACACCGGGGAGCTGTTTTTT.

Many counts were recorded for this clonotype. V usage is TRBV11-2 and J usage is TRBJ2-2, with 7 bases identical to TRBD1. The CDR3 spans 16 residues. Trimming took 6 bases from V and 1 from J; bases not matched to a gene: 8. Germline CDR1 SGHAT, CDR2 FQNNGV. The CDR3 sequence: CASRLPGQKNTGELFF. The CDR3 nucleotides are TGTGCCAGCAGATTACCGGGACAGAAGAACACCGGGGAGCTGTTTTTT. Variable domain in full (rest from reference TRBV11-2 and TRBJ2-2): EAGVAQSPRYKIIEKRQSVAFWCNPISGHATLYWYQQILGQGPKLLIQFQNNGVVDDSQLPKDRFSAERLKGVDSTLKIQPAKLEDSAVYLCASRLPGQKNTGELFFGEGSRLTVL.

This clonotype was recorded at least ten times. The chain carries TRBV9 and TRBJ2-7; D possibly uses TRBD1 or TRBD2 (5 bases each). V was clipped by 10 bases and J by 4 bases, with 21 bases between them. The germline V gene encodes CDR1 SGDLS and CDR2 YYNGEE. CDR3 length: 14 amino acids. This CDR3 is CAFPGSIVVYEQYV. CDR3 nucleotides: TGTGCCTTCCCAGGGAGCATCGTGGTATACGAGCAGTACGTC.

The table lists this clonotype with many counts. The chain couples TRBV30 to TRBJ1-2; D unclear. The CDR3 contains 12 residues. Germline CDR1 and CDR2: GTSNPN and SVGIG (reference sequence). Trimming removed 0 bases at V and 2 bases at J, with 4 bases between. CDR3 amino acids: CAWSVSNYGYTF. In nucleotides, the CDR3 is TGTGCCTGGAGTGTATCGAACTATGGCTACACCTTC. Full variable domain (outside the CDR3, taken from reference TRBV30 and TRBJ1-2): SQTIHQWPATLVQPVGSPLSLECTVEGTSNPNLYWYRQAAGRGLQLLFYSVGIGQISSEVPQNLSASRPQDRQFILSSKKLLLSDSGFYLCAWSVSNYGYTFGSGTRLTVV.

The rearrangement links TRBV7-3 to TRBJ2-7; possibly TRBD2 for D (5 bases). The V end was cut by 0 bases, the J end by 5 bases, with 8 bases between. The CDR3 consists of 13 residues. In germline, CDR1 is SGHTA, CDR2 FQGTGA. CDR3 DNA sequence: TGTGCCAGCAGCTTAACTCTAGCCCACGAGCAGTACGTC. Its translation is CASSLTLAHEQYV.

This chain links TRBV14 with TRBJ1-2; D is uncertain. Trimming took 0 bases from V and 6 from J, leaving 14 bases between them. The CDR3 totals 15 residues. Germline V CDR1 and CDR2: SGHDN, FVKESK. CDR3 residues: CASSQDWESGDGYTF. CDR3 in DNA: TGTGCCAGCAGCCAAGATTGGGAAAGTGGAGATGGCTACACCTTC.

This chain uses TRBV7-3 with TRBJ2-5; no clear D gene. Germline V gives CDR1 SGHTA, CDR2 FQGTGA. Trimming took 1 base from V and 3 from J, leaving 9 bases between them. This CDR3 region has 14 residues. The CDR3 loop reads CASSLNGDEETQYF. For the CDR3, the DNA is TGTGCCAGCAGCTTAAACGGAGACGAAGAGACCCAGTACTTC.

This clonotype showed up many times. The chain has TRBV2 and TRBJ1-5; D ambiguous. V was trimmed by 0 bases and J by 1 base, leaving 4 bases between them. Germline values: CDR1 SNHLY, CDR2 FYNNEI. The CDR3 extends over 14 amino acids. CDR3 amino acids: CASSEAHSNQPQHF. CDR3 DNA: TGTGCCAGCAGTGAAGCCCACAGCAATCAGCCCCAGCATTTT. The variable domain in full, completed from reference TRBV2 and TRBJ1-5, reads EPEVTQTPSHQVTQMGQEVILRCVPISNHLYFYWYRQILGQKVEFLVSFYNNEISEKSEIFDDQFSVERPDGSNFTLKIRSTKLEDSAMYFCASSEAHSNQPQHFGDGTRLSIL.

Ten or more counts support this clonotype. The chain combines TRBV7-2 with TRBJ1-5; a weak D match, TRBD1 (6 bases). Deletions cut 2 bases from V and 7 bases from J, with 21 bases between. From germline, CDR1 is SGHTA and CDR2 FQGNSA. CDR3 length: 17 amino acids. DNA of the CDR3: TGTGCCAGCAGCTTACTCTCCTCTATGGGGGGCAGGCAGCCCCAGCATTTT. This codes for CASSLLSSMGGRQPQHF.

This clonotype showed up many times. This chain connects TRBV10-2 to TRBJ2-2; D assignment may be TRBD1 or TRBD2 (5 bases each). Germline assignment: CDR1 WSHSY and CDR2 SAAADI. There are 16 residues in the CDR3. The V end lost 8 bases, the J end lost 3 bases, and 19 bases lay between the germline ends. The CDR3 loop reads CASGRRVGVDTGELFF. CDR3 bases: TGCGCCAGCGGGCGCCGCGTGGGGGTCGACACCGGGGAGCTGTTTTTT.

At least ten counts were recorded for this clonotype. The chain recombines TRBV10-2 with TRBJ1-1; D gene uncertain. The CDR3 spans 14 residues. V was trimmed by 6 bases and J by 0 bases, leaving 11 bases between them. CDR1 and CDR2 from the germline V gene are WSHSY and SAAADI. CDR3 sequence: CASRLTRMNTEAFF. CDR3 nucleotides: TGCGCCAGCAGGCTGACAAGGATGAACACTGAAGCTTTCTTT.